These T cell receptor beta chains were read from a single sample in a study of Siglec-9 on CD8 T cells in melanoma. Profiled with immunoSEQ multiplex PCR; TCRdb holds only in-frame clones, not every one. The sample has about 36,000 clones, 80% to 85% seen once. Sequencing used Siglec-9- CD8+ T cells sorted from blood. The source of these receptors is a human donor in good health. The CDR3 runs from the conserved cysteine through the conserved F or W. A D gene is named only where the DNA matches it firmly. A row's size may be missing; if present it is once, few, many or a size class.

CDR3 DNA	CDR3 protein	V gene	clone size	D gene	J gene	CDR3 length
TGTGCCAGCAGCTTGCCGATCGGGGTGGCGACAGATACGCAGTATTTT	CASSLPIGVATDTQYF	TRBV5-6	NA	NA	TRBJ2-3	16
TGTGCCAGCAGCTATTACTTGACTCCCGCGGGTAATTCACCCCTCCACTTT	CASSYYLTPAGNSPLHF	TRBV7-2	few	NA	TRBJ1-6	17
TGCGCCAGCAGCTTGGACCCGGGAAATCAGCCCCAGCATTTT	CASSLDPGNQPQHF	TRBV5-1	NA	NA	TRBJ1-5	14
TGTGCCAGCAGCCCGAGGGTATTTACCGAGCAGTACTTC	CASSPRVFTEQYF	TRBV14	NA	NA	TRBJ2-7	13
TGCGCCAGCAGCTCCCGGACTAGCGGGACGGGGAACACCGGGGAGCTGTTTTTT	CASSSRTSGTGNTGELFF	TRBV4-1	NA	TRBD2	TRBJ2-2	18
TGTGCCAGCAGTGAAGGGAGCAGAAGTGAAGCTTTCTTT	CASSEGSRSEAFF	TRBV2	NA	NA	TRBJ1-1	13
TGTGCCAGCACCCCGGGGGTCCAGTCCACGCTACCCTGGGACACTGAAGCTTTCTTT	CASTPGVQSTLPWDTEAFF	TRBV5-4	NA	NA	TRBJ1-1	19
TGTGCCAGCAGCTCCTCTAGCGGGAGCCCCGGATTAGAAGAGACCCAGTACTTC	CASSSSSGSPGLEETQYF	TRBV7-9	once	TRBD2	TRBJ2-5	18
TGTGCCAGCAGCAACCCCCAGACAGGGCTGTACCAAGAGACCCAGTACTTC	CASSNPQTGLYQETQYF	TRBV7-9	NA	TRBD1	TRBJ2-5	17
TGTGCCAGCAGATATGCTAGCGGCCCCTACAATGAGCAGTTCTTC	CASRYASGPYNEQFF	TRBV7-3	NA	TRBD2	TRBJ2-1	15
TGTGCCAGCAGTTTAGGAGTAGGAGATAACTATGGCTACACCTTC	CASSLGVGDNYGYTF	TRBV28	once	NA	TRBJ1-2	15
TGCGCCAGCAGCCCACTCGGGACTAGCGGTGACACAGATACGCAGTATTTT	CASSPLGTSGDTDTQYF	TRBV5-1	NA	TRBD2	TRBJ2-3	17
TGCGCCAGCAGCCAAGTCGACAGGTACCCTACAGATACGCAGTATTTT	CASSQVDRYPTDTQYF	TRBV4-1	NA	NA	TRBJ2-3	16
TGTGCCAGCAGCGTGGAGGGGATTGGGAACACTGAAGCTTTCTTT	CASSVEGIGNTEAFF	TRBV9	few	NA	TRBJ1-1	15
TGCACCGCTGAGACAGGGAATGAAAAACTGTTTTTT	CTAETGNEKLFF	TRBV29-1	NA	TRBD1	TRBJ1-4	12
TGTGCCAGTAGCCATTTCGTCGACCGCGCTTCCAACTATGGCTACACCTTC	CASSHFVDRASNYGYTF	TRBV19	NA	NA	TRBJ1-2	17
TGTGCCAGCAGCCAAGCTCCCGTGAGGGGCACTGAAGCTTTCTTT	CASSQAPVRGTEAFF	TRBV7-9	NA	NA	TRBJ1-1	15
TGTGCCAGCAGTTTCTCACGGACTAGCGCAGATACGCAGTATTTT	CASSFSRTSADTQYF	TRBV28	NA	TRBD2	TRBJ2-3	15